Shown below are 31 T cell receptor beta chains from a single sample sequenced in a study of OX40 agonist ivuxolimab in advanced cancers. The method was immunoSEQ multiplex PCR; TCRdb's version includes in-frame clones alone and lacks a portion of them. The table has 55,000 to 80,000 clones, more than 80% seen once. The sample consisted of CD4+ or CD8+ T cells sorted from blood, taken in a trial of the OX40 agonist ivuxolimab. These receptors were obtained from an adult with an advanced solid tumor such as melanoma, head and neck, liver or kidney cancer.

This rearrangement joins TRBV7-2 to TRBJ2-7; D possibly corresponds to TRBD1 (6 bases). CDR3 length: 14 amino acids. V was clipped by 11 bases and J by 4 bases, with 21 bases between them. In germline, CDR1 is SGHTA, CDR2 FQGNSA. DNA for the CDR3: TGTGCCTCAAAACAGGGTTCGGGGTCTTACGAGCAGTACTTC. Protein product: CASKQGSGSYEQYF.

This CDR3 reads CASSLALDINEQFF. Here the CDR3 DNA reads TGTGCCAGCAGCTTAGCGCTAGACATCAATGAGCAGTTCTTC. The gene calls are TRBV7-2 and TRBJ2-1, with D unclear. V lost 0 bases, J lost 6 bases, and 9 bases lay in between. The V gene's germline CDR1 is SGHTA and CDR2 FQGNSA. This CDR3 has 14 residues.

V and J are TRBV28 and TRBJ1-1, with D possibly matching TRBD1 (5 bases). This CDR3 comprises 18 residues. Trimming cost V 7 bases and J 1 base, with 25 bases left between them. Germline V gives CDR1 MDHEN, CDR2 SYDVKM. The chain's CDR3 is CASTVKGETLLSNTEAFF. CDR3 nucleotide sequence: TGTGCCAGCACCGTTAAAGGGGAGACCCTACTCTCGAACACTGAAGCTTTCTTT.

The CDR3 here is CASSYSSRDTEAFF. The CDR3 bases are TGTGCCAGCAGTTACTCGAGCCGGGACACTGAAGCTTTCTTT. The rearrangement links TRBV6-6 to TRBJ1-1; no reliable D call. CDR3 length: 14 residues. Germline-derived CDR1 and CDR2 are MNHNY and SVGAGI (reference sequence). Trimming stripped 0 bases from V and 3 bases from J, with 8 bases between.

The chain has TRBV6-5 and TRBJ2-1; TRBD1 might be the D (6 bases). Per the germline V gene, CDR1 is MNHEY and CDR2 is SVGAGI. Trimming took off 6 bases at V and 6 bases at J, with 12 bases between the two ends. This CDR3 contains 13 residues. CDR3 sequence: CASRLRGGNEQFF. In nucleotides, the CDR3 is TGTGCCAGCAGACTAAGAGGGGGCAATGAGCAGTTCTTC.

The V call is TRBV6-1, the J call TRBJ2-1; 10 bases line up with TRBD2. The CDR3 has 15 amino acids. V lost 7 bases to trimming and J lost 4 bases; unmatched junction nucleotides: 7. Per the germline V gene, CDR1 is MNHNS and CDR2 is SASEGT. CDR3 in amino acids: CASKASGGLYNEQFF. The CDR3 DNA sequence: TGTGCCAGCAAGGCTAGCGGGGGTTTATACAATGAGCAGTTCTTC.

The chain recombines TRBV30 with TRBJ2-1; D assignment may be TRBD1 or TRBD2 (7 bases each). The CDR3 loop spans 15 amino acids. V was pared by 5 bases and J by 1 base, with 15 bases between. Germline values: CDR1 GTSNPN, CDR2 SVGIG (reference sequence). The CDR3 here is CAWSNRGGSYNEQFF. The DNA of the CDR3 is TGTGCCTGGTCAAACAGGGGAGGGTCCTACAATGAGCAGTTCTTC.

This sequence joins TRBV4-2 and TRBJ2-4; no clear D. The CDR3 sequence is 14 residues long. V shed 1 base and J shed 3 bases, with 7 bases lying between them. Germline V lookup: CDR1 LGHNA, CDR2 YNFKEQ. CDR3 sequence reads: CASSQGVGKNIQYF. The CDR3 DNA is TGTGCCAGCAGCCAAGGTGTCGGCAAAAACATTCAGTACTTC.

The rearrangement joins TRBV6-1 to TRBJ1-6; D might be TRBD1 (6 bases). The germline CDR1 and CDR2 sequences are MNHNS and SASEGT. V was trimmed by 8 bases and J by 6 bases, leaving 14 bases between them. CDR3 size: 14 residues. This chain's CDR3 is CASLRGGGNSPLHF. The CDR3, as DNA: TGTGCCAGCCTGCGAGGGGGAGGTAATTCACCCCTCCACTTT.

This chain joins TRBV5-4 and TRBJ2-7; 10 positions agree with TRBD1. With 2 bases clipped from V and 3 bases from J, the junction kept 2 bases outside the gene matches. This CDR3 contains 14 residues. Germline V lookup: CDR1 SGHNT, CDR2 YYREEE (reference sequence). Here the CDR3 DNA reads TGTGCCAGCAGCTTTGGGACAGGGGACTACGAGCAGTACTTC. Amino acid sequence: CASSFGTGDYEQYF. The whole variable domain, filled in from reference TRBV5-4 and TRBJ2-7, reads ETGVTQSPTHLIKTRGQQVTLRCSSQSGHNTVSWYQQALGQGPQFIFQYYREEENGRGNFPPRFSGLQFPNYSSELNVNALELDDSALYLCASSFGTGDYEQYFGPGTRLTVT.

This rearrangement joins TRBV4-3 to TRBJ2-1; 14 bases match TRBD2. The germline V gene has CDR1 LGHNA and CDR2 YSLEER. V dropped 3 bases and J dropped 2; count of bases not matched to a gene: 6. The CDR3 is made up of 18 amino acids. CDR3 sequence: CASSHLTSGGAPYNEQFF. DNA for the CDR3: TGCGCCAGCAGCCACCTGACTAGCGGGGGGGCACCCTACAATGAGCAGTTCTTC.

The rearrangement links TRBV5-1 to TRBJ2-2, with D perhaps TRBD1 or TRBD2 (5 bases each). V lost 4 bases and J 0 bases, leaving 13 bases between the germline ends. CDR3 length: 16 residues. CDR1 and CDR2 from the germline V gene are SGHRS and YFSETQ. Here the CDR3 DNA reads TGCGCCAGCAGCAGAGGGCCAGGGACGAACACCGGGGAGCTGTTTTTT. As protein: CASSRGPGTNTGELFF.

As to this clone: Other DNA sequences from this sample encode an identical CDR3 as well. The chain uses TRBV19 and TRBJ2-5; 9 bases are a match to TRBD2. Per the germline V gene, CDR1 is LNHDA and CDR2 is SQIVND (reference sequence). The V gene end was trimmed by 2 bases and the J gene end by 3 bases; junction bases not matched to a gene: 4. CDR3 length: 15 amino acids. CDR3 coding DNA: TGTGCCAGTAGTATAAGCGGGGGGCGGGAAGAGACCCAGTACTTC. Amino acids: CASSISGGREETQYF.

The chain links TRBV7-3 to TRBJ2-2; the D is unclear. Trimming stripped 2 bases from V and 6 bases from J, with 10 bases between. The CDR3 extends over 14 amino acids. Germline lookup yields CDR1 SGHTA and CDR2 FQGTGA. The CDR3 bases are TGTGCCAGCAGCTTAGGTGGGATGGCCGGGGAGCTGTTTTTT. Its protein is CASSLGGMAGELFF.

The gene calls are TRBV25-1 and TRBJ2-2; unclear D gene. CDR3 length equals 15 residues. Germline values: CDR1 MGHDK, CDR2 SYGVNS. V dropped 2 bases and J dropped 0 bases, with 7 bases sitting between them. The CDR3 bases are TGTGCCAGCAGTGAAGGCTACGCGAACACCGGGGAGCTGTTTTTT. Its protein is CASSEGYANTGELFF. The full variable domain, in which reference TRBV25-1 and TRBJ2-2 provide the parts outside the CDR3, is EADIYQTPRYLVIGTGKKITLECSQTMGHDKMYWYQQDPGMELHLIHYSYGVNSTEKGDLSSESTVSRIRTEHFPLTLESARPSHTSQYLCASSEGYANTGELFFGEGSRLTVL.

This clone was seen a few times. The V and J genes are TRBV19 and TRBJ1-3; D is unresolved. The germline V gene has CDR1 LNHDA and CDR2 SQIVND (reference sequence). V lost 5 bases and J lost 0, with 8 bases in between. This CDR3 has 14 residues. The CDR3 DNA is TGTGCCAGTAGTTCTCAGATCTCTGGAAACACCATATATTTT. Protein sequence: CASSSQISGNTIYF. The complete variable domain, with remaining parts taken from reference TRBV19 and TRBJ1-3, reads DGGITQSPKYLFRKEGQNVTLSCEQNLNHDAMYWYRQDPGQGLRLIYYSQIVNDFQKGDIAEGYSVSREKKESFPLTVTSAQKNPTAFYLCASSSQISGNTIYFGEGSWLTVV.

The chain couples TRBV5-1 to TRBJ2-7; D may correspond to TRBD1 or TRBD2 (5 bases each). V lost 3 bases, J lost 6 bases, and 13 bases lay in between. The germline gives CDR1 SGHRS, CDR2 YFSETQ. The CDR3 has 13 residues. CDR3 loop: CASSWDGRSEQYF. The CDR3 DNA sequence: TGCGCCAGCAGCTGGGACGGCCGGAGCGAGCAGTACTTC.

The chain has TRBV7-9 and TRBJ2-5; TRBD1 aligns across 8 bases. CDR1 SEHNR and CDR2 FQNEAQ come from the germline V gene (reference sequence). With V trimmed by 3 bases and J by 1 base, 1 base remained unmatched. This CDR3 spans 14 amino acids. CDR3 sequence: CASSFGQGQETQYF. DNA for the CDR3: TGTGCCAGCAGCTTTGGACAGGGCCAAGAGACCCAGTACTTC.

The rearrangement uses TRBV5-6 and TRBJ1-2; TRBD1 matches 9 bases. Germline V gene lookup returns CDR1 SGHDT and CDR2 YYEEEE. V lost 4 bases to trimming and J lost 4 bases; unmatched junction nucleotides: 5. The CDR3 is made up of 14 amino acids. CDR3 DNA: TGTGCCAGCAGCCCGGGACAGGGAAGCTATGGCTACACCTTC. Encoded protein: CASSPGQGSYGYTF.

This clone was picked up a small number of times. The chain uses TRBV5-4 and TRBJ1-1; the match to TRBD1 covers 11 bases. Germline loops: CDR1 SGHNT, CDR2 YYREEE (reference sequence). This CDR3 contains 14 residues. With 4 bases clipped from V and 4 bases from J, the junction kept 3 bases outside the gene matches. The CDR3 DNA follows: TGTGCCAGCAGCGTAGGGACAGGGGGCACTGAAGCTTTCTTT. Its translation: CASSVGTGGTEAFF.

V and J are TRBV7-2 and TRBJ2-1; 10 bases fit TRBD2. This CDR3 has 15 residues. V was pared by 1 base and J by 6 bases, with 3 bases of the junction left unmatched. Germline lookup yields CDR1 SGHTA and CDR2 FQGNSA. DNA of the CDR3: TGTGCCAGCAGCTTAGAGCGGGGGGGCCGCAATGAGCAGTTCTTC. This encodes CASSLERGGRNEQFF.

This clone has only a few counts. This chain uses TRBV28 with TRBJ2-3; 8 nucleotides line up with TRBD1. Germline-derived CDR1 and CDR2 are MDHEN and SYDVKM. V gave up 1 base and J gave up 2 bases; unmatched junction bases: 5. The CDR3 extends over 16 amino acids. CDR3: CASSLYQGAYTDTQYF. CDR3 in DNA: TGTGCCAGCAGTTTATATCAGGGGGCTTACACAGATACGCAGTATTTT.

The CDR3 is CASSLRSDSPLHF. In nucleotides, the CDR3 is TGTGCCAGCAGCTTACGCTCGGATTCACCCCTCCACTTT. This chain joins TRBV11-3 and TRBJ1-6; D is ambiguous. The CDR3 contains 13 residues. The germline V gene encodes CDR1 SGHNT and CDR2 YENEEA. Between the trimmed V and J ends, which lost 2 bases and 8 bases, there was a span of 7 bases.

J is TRBJ1-3 and V is TRBV7-9; the match to TRBD1 covers 9 bases. After removal of 5 bases from V and 0 bases from J, the junction contained 8 bases not matched to a gene. CDR3 length: 17 residues. Germline CDR1 and CDR2: SEHNR and FQNEAQ (reference sequence). CDR3 DNA sequence: TGTGCCAGCAGCCCCCTTCCGGGACAGGGCTCTGGAAACACCATATATTTT. Its translation: CASSPLPGQGSGNTIYF.

This rearrangement joins TRBV15 to TRBJ1-4; the match to TRBD1 covers 7 bases. Germline V gene lookup returns CDR1 LNHNV and CDR2 YYDKDF (reference sequence). With V trimmed by 3 bases and J by 3 bases, 7 bases remained unmatched. The CDR3 contains 16 residues. CDR3 in DNA: TGTGCCACCAGCAGTTTGACAGGGTGGGCTAATGAAAAACTGTTTTTT. The encoded protein is CATSSLTGWANEKLFF.

The V call is TRBV11-3, the J call TRBJ2-1; the D call may be TRBD1 or TRBD2 (6 bases each). The germline gives CDR1 SGHNT, CDR2 YENEEA. CDR3 length equals 15 residues. Trimming removed 0 bases from V and 8 bases from J, with 14 bases in between. CDR3 residues: CASSLDRGTLHEQFF. The CDR3, as DNA: TGTGCCAGCAGCTTAGATCGCGGGACACTGCATGAGCAGTTCTTC.

This clone was counted only a few times. The rearrangement uses TRBV11-2 and TRBJ1-6; 9 bases are a match to TRBD1. From germline, CDR1 is SGHAT and CDR2 FQNNGV. The length of the CDR3 is 15 residues. V was clipped by 5 bases and J by 6 bases; unmatched bases: 5. The CDR3 here is CASSPDRGGNSPLHF. CDR3 nucleotides: TGTGCCAGCAGCCCGGACAGGGGAGGTAATTCACCCCTCCACTTT.

The V and J genes are TRBV7-9 and TRBJ1-6; no clear D gene. V dropped 5 bases and J dropped 3 bases, with 8 bases sitting between them. CDR3 length equals 14 residues. Germline CDR1 is SEHNR and CDR2 is FQNEAQ (reference sequence). Here the CDR3 reads CASSEMGYNSPLHF. CDR3 sequence (DNA): TGTGCCAGCAGCGAAATGGGCTATAATTCACCCCTCCACTTT.

This chain uses TRBV5-1 with TRBJ2-1; D may be TRBD1 (5 bases). The CDR3 consists of 14 residues. Trimming pared 2 bases from V and 4 bases from J, leaving 10 bases between. Germline V CDR1 and CDR2: SGHRS, YFSETQ. CDR3 loop: CASSLTTGYNEQFF. CDR3 DNA: TGCGCCAGCAGCTTAACTACAGGTTACAATGAGCAGTTCTTC.

The J gene is TRBJ2-3, the V gene TRBV10-3, with 14 bases matching TRBD2. There are 19 residues in the CDR3. Germline loops: CDR1 ENHRY, CDR2 SYGVKD. V dropped 4 bases and J dropped 7; count of bases not matched to a gene: 16. CDR3 amino acids: CAISGPSRLAGGPVNTQYF. The CDR3 DNA reads as TGTGCCATCAGTGGTCCCTCCCGACTAGCGGGGGGGCCTGTAAATACGCAGTATTTT.

This chain uses TRBV30 with TRBJ1-2; tentatively, D is TRBD1 (5 bases). The CDR3 is 14 residues long. Trimming took off 1 base at V and 2 bases at J, with 11 bases between the two ends. The germline V gene encodes CDR1 GTSNPN and CDR2 SVGIG (reference sequence). The CDR3 loop reads CAWSAPGTNYGYTF. CDR3 bases: TGTGCCTGGAGTGCTCCCGGGACCAACTATGGCTACACCTTC. Combining the CDR3 with reference TRBV30 and TRBJ1-2 gives the whole variable domain SQTIHQWPATLVQPVGSPLSLECTVEGTSNPNLYWYRQAAGRGLQLLFYSVGIGQISSEVPQNLSASRPQDRQFILSSKKLLLSDSGFYLCAWSAPGTNYGYTFGSGTRLTVV.